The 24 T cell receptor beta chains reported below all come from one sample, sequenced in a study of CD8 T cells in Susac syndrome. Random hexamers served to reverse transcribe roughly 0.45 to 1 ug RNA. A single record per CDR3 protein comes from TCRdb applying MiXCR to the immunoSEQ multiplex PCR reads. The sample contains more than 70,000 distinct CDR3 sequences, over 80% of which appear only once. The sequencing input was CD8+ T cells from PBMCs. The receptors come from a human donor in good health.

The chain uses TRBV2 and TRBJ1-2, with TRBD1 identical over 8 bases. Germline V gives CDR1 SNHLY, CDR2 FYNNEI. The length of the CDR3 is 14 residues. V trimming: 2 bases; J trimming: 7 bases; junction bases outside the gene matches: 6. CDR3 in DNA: TGTGCCAGCAGTGAAACGCAGGGGGCGGTTGGCTACACCTTC. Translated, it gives CASSETQGAVGYTF.

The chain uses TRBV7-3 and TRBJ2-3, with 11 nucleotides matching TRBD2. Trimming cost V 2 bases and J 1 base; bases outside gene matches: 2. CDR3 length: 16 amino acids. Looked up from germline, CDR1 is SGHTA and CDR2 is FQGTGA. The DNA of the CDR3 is TGTGCCAGCAGCTTATCACTAGCGGGGGGCACAGATACGCAGTATTTT. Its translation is CASSLSLAGGTDTQYF.

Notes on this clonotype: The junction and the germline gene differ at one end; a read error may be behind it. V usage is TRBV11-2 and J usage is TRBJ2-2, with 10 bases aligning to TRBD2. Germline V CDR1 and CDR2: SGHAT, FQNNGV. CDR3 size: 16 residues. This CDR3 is CTSSSGTSVSTGELFF. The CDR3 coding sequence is TGTACCAGCAGCTCCGGGACTAGCGTGAGCACCGGGGAGCTGTTTTTT.

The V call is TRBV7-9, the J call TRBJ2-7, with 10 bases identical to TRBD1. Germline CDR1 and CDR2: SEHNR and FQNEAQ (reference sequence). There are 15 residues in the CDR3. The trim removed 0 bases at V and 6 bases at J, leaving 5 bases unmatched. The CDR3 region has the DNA TGTGCCAGCAGCTTAGCTCCCGGGACAGGGGTCGAGCAGTACTTC. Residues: CASSLAPGTGVEQYF.

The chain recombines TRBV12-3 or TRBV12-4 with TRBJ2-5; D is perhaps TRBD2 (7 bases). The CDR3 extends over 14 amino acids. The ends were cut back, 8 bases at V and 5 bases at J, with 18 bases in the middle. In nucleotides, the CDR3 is TGTGCCAGCTCTTTCGGCGGCGGGGGCGAGACCCAGTACTTC. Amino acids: CASSFGGGGETQYF.

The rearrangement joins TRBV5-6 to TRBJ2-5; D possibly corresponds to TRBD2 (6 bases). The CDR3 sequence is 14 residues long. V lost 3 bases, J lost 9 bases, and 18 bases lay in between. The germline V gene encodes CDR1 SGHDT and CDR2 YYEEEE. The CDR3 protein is CASSWGLIGSAQYF. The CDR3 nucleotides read TGTGCCAGCAGCTGGGGACTGATCGGGTCGGCCCAGTACTTC.

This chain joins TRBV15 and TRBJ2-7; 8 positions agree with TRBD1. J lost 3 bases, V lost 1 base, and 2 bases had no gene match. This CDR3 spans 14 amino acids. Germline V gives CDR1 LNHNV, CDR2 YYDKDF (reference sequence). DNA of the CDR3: TGTGCCACCAGCAGAGGCAGGGGGCTCTACGAGCAGTACTTC. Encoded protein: CATSRGRGLYEQYF.

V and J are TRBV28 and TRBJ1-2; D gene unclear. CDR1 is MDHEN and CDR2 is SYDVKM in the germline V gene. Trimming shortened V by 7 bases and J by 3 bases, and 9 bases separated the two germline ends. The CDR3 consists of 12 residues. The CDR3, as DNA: TGTGCCAGCAACGCAGGTTACTATGGCTACACCTTC. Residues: CASNAGYYGYTF.

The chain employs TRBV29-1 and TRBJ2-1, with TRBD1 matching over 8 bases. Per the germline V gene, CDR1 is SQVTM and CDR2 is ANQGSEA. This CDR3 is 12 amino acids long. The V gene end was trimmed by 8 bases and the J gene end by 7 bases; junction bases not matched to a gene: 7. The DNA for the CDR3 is TGCAGCTTCCAGGGGGCGAGTAATGAGCAGTTCTTC. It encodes CSFQGASNEQFF.

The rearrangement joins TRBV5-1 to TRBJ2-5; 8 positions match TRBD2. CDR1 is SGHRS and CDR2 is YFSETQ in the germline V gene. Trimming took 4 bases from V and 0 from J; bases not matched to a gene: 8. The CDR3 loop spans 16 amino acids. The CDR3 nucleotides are TGCGCCAGCAGCCCGGGACTAGGGCAGCACCAAGAGACCCAGTACTTC. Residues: CASSPGLGQHQETQYF.

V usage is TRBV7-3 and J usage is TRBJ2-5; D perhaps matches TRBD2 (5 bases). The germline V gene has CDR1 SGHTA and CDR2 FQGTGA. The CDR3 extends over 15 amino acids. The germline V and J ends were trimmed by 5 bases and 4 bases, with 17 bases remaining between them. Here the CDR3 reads CASSQISVEGETQYF. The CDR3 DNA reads TGTGCCAGCAGCCAGATCTCTGTTGAGGGAGAGACCCAGTACTTC.

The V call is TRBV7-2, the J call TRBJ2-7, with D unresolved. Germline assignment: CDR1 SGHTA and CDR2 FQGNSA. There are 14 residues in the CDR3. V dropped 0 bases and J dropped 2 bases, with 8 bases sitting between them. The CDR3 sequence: CASSLAGPPYEQYF. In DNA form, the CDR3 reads TGTGCCAGCAGCTTAGCAGGGCCCCCCTACGAGCAGTACTTC.

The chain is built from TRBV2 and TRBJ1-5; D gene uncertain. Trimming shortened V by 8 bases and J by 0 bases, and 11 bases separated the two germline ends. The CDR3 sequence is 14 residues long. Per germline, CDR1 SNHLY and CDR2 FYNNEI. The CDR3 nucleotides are TGTGCCAGCGGGTGGGCAGATAGCAATCAGCCCCAGCATTTT. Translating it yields CASGWADSNQPQHF. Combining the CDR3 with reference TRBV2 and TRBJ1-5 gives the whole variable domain EPEVTQTPSHQVTQMGQEVILRCVPISNHLYFYWYRQILGQKVEFLVSFYNNEISEKSEIFDDQFSVERPDGSNFTLKIRSTKLEDSAMYFCASGWADSNQPQHFGDGTRLSIL.

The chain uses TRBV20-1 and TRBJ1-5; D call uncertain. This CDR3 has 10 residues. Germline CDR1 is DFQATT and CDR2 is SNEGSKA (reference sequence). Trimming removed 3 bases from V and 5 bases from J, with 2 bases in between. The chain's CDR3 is CSARDQPQHF. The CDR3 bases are TGCAGTGCTAGGGATCAGCCCCAGCATTTT.

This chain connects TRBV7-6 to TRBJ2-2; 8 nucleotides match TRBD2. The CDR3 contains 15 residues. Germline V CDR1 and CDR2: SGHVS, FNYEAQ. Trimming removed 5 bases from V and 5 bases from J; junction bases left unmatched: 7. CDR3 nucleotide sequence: TGTGCCAGCAGCCTGGCGGGGGGCCAGACCGGGGAGCTGTTTTTT. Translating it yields CASSLAGGQTGELFF.

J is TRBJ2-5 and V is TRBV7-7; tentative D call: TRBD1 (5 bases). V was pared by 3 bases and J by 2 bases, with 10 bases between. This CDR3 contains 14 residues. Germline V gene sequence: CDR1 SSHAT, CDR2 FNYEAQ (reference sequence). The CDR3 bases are TGTGCCAGCAGCTTCCCAGGGAAACAAGAGACCCAGTACTTC. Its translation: CASSFPGKQETQYF. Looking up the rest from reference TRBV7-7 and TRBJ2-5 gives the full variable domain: GAGVSQSPRYKVTKRGQDVTLRCDPISSHATLYWYQQALGQGPEFLTYFNYEAQPDKSGLPSDRFSAERPEGSISTLTIQRTEQRDSAMYRCASSFPGKQETQYFGPGTRLLVL.

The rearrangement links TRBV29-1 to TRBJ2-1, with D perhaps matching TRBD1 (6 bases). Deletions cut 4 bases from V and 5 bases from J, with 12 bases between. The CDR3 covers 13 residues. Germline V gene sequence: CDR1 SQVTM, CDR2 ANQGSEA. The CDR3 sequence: CSVVSRDNNEQFF. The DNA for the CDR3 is TGCAGCGTTGTATCCAGGGACAACAATGAGCAGTTCTTC.

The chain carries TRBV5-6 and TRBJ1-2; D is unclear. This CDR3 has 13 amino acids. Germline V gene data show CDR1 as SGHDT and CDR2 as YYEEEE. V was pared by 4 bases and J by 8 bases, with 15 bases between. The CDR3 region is CASSQGISRGYTF. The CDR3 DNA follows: TGTGCCAGCAGCCAAGGGATTTCGCGGGGCTACACCTTC.

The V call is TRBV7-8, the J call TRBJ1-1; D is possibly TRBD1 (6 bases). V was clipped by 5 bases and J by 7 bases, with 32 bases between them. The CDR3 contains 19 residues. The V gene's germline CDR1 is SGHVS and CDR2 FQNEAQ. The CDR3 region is CASSPPAPWVRGAPLEAFF. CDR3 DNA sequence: TGTGCCAGCAGCCCCCCGGCTCCGTGGGTGAGGGGGGCTCCTCTTGAAGCTTTCTTT.

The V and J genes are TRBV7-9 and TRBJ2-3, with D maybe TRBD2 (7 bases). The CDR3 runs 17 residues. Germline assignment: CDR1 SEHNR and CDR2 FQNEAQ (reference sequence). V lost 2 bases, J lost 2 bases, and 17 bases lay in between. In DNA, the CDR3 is TGTGCCAGCAGCTTAACGTTGAGGGGGGGATACACAGATACGCAGTATTTT. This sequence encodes CASSLTLRGGYTDTQYF.

CDR3 region: CSARAGEVAMETQYF. The CDR3 region has the DNA TGCAGTGCCCGAGCAGGGGAGGTAGCTATGGAGACCCAGTACTTC. The chain links TRBV20-1 to TRBJ2-5, with D perhaps matching TRBD1 or TRBD2 (6 bases each). Germline CDR1 and CDR2: DFQATT and SNEGSKA (reference sequence). V was shortened by 6 bases and J by 5 bases, with 22 bases between the two germline ends. CDR3 length equals 15 residues.

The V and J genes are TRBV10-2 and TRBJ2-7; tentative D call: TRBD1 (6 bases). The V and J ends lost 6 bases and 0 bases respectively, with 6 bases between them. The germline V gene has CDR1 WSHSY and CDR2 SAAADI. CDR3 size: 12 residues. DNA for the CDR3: TGCGCCAGCAGGGACAGCTCCTACGAGCAGTACTTC. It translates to CASRDSSYEQYF.

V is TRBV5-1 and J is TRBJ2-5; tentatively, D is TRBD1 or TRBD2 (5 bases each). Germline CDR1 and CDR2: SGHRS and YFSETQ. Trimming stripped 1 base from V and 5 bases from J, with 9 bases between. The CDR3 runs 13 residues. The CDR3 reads CASSLWGSETQYF. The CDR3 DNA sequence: TGCGCCAGCAGCTTGTGGGGGTCTGAGACCCAGTACTTC.

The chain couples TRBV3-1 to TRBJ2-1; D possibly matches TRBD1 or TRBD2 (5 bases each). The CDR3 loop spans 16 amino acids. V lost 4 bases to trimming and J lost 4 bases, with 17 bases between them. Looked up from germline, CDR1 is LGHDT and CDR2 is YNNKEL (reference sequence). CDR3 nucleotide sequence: TGTGCCAGCAGCCGATCGGGGCAGGGAGCATACAATGAGCAGTTCTTC. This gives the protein CASSRSGQGAYNEQFF.